One sample yielded the 8 T cell receptor beta chains listed below, sequenced in a study of liver allograft versus peripheral blood T cells. At the level of the study: Blood and transplanted-liver T cell receptor repertoires from recipients were compared.

TCRdb independently ran MiXCR on the reads; one entry per CDR3 protein. The sample shows around 12,000 distinct CDR3 sequences, about 26% of them seen only once. These receptors all come from a human patient who had a liver transplant. The graft donor may account for some of the T cells.

The chain links TRBV9 to TRBJ1-1, with no clear D. Germline V gene lookup returns CDR1 SGDLS and CDR2 YYNGEE. V dropped 0 bases and J dropped 1 base, with 7 bases sitting between them. The CDR3 spans 14 residues. Here the CDR3 reads CASSVALGNTEAFF. In DNA, the CDR3 is TGTGCCAGCAGCGTAGCCCTCGGGAACACTGAAGCTTTCTTT.

This clonotype is judged medium-sized (0.01 to 0.1%). The genes are TRBV18 and TRBJ2-7; 7 nucleotides line up with TRBD2. CDR1 KGHSH and CDR2 LQKENI come from the germline V gene. The CDR3 is 14 residues long. V shed 1 base, J shed 5 bases, and the junction held 5 bases outside the gene matches. The CDR3 is CASSPRLAEDEQYF. The DNA of the CDR3 is TGTGCCAGCTCACCACGGCTAGCGGAGGACGAGCAGTACTTC.

Ten or more counts support this clonotype. The V and J genes are TRBV6-1 and TRBJ1-6; 9 bases align to TRBD1. The length of the CDR3 is 15 residues. Germline CDR1 MNHNS, CDR2 SASEGT. V trimming: 4 bases; J trimming: 9 bases; junction bases outside the gene matches: 7. The CDR3 protein is CASSGGQGSASPLHF. CDR3 DNA sequence: TGTGCCAGCAGTGGGGGACAGGGAAGTGCTTCACCCCTCCACTTT.

This clonotype was observed at least ten times. V is TRBV27 and J is TRBJ2-5, with 7 bases aligning to TRBD2. Germline V gene sequence: CDR1 MNHEY, CDR2 SMNVEV (reference sequence). This CDR3 contains 20 residues. Unmatched junction bases numbered 19, after V lost 1 base and J lost 2 bases. The CDR3 DNA reads TGTGCCAGCAGTTTATGGGGAGCTAGTCTGGCGGGAGTCGGTCAAGAGACCCAGTACTTC. It specifies CASSLWGASLAGVGQETQYF.

This clonotype was counted many times. This CDR3 is CAIRGGQNSYEQYF. CDR3 coding DNA: TGTGCCATCAGGGGGGGACAAAACTCCTACGAGCAGTACTTC. V and J are TRBV10-3 and TRBJ2-7, with D perhaps being TRBD1 or TRBD2 (6 bases each). V was shortened by 6 bases and J by 0 bases, with 12 bases between the two germline ends. The length of the CDR3 is 14 residues. Germline loops: CDR1 ENHRY, CDR2 SYGVKD.

The chain links TRBV30 to TRBJ1-1, with TRBD1 matching over 8 bases. CDR3 length equals 12 residues. In germline, CDR1 is GTSNPN, CDR2 SVGIG (reference sequence). Unmatched junction bases numbered 1, after V lost 0 bases and J lost 7 bases. CDR3 nucleotides: TGTGCCTGGAGTGTACAGGGGGTTGAAGCTTTCTTT. Translated: CAWSVQGVEAFF.

This clonotype was seen repeatedly, ten times or more. The chain couples TRBV7-9 to TRBJ2-1, with 7 bases that match TRBD2. V lost 1 base, J lost 7 bases, and 7 bases stayed unmatched. The CDR3 runs 15 residues. Germline V gives CDR1 SEHNR, CDR2 FQNEAQ (reference sequence). The CDR3 DNA reads as TGTGCCAGCAGCTTAGTCGGGGGGAGGGGAAATGAGCAGTTCTTC. It yields the protein CASSLVGGRGNEQFF.

The CDR3 region is CSTRLAGGQGNEQFF. CDR3 bases: TGCAGTACCCGACTAGCGGGGGGACAAGGTAATGAGCAGTTCTTC. This sequence joins TRBV20-1 and TRBJ2-1; 13 nucleotides agree with TRBD2. Germline V CDR1 and CDR2: DFQATT, SNEGSKA (reference sequence). V gave up 8 bases and J gave up 7 bases; unmatched junction bases: 11. CDR3 size: 15 residues.